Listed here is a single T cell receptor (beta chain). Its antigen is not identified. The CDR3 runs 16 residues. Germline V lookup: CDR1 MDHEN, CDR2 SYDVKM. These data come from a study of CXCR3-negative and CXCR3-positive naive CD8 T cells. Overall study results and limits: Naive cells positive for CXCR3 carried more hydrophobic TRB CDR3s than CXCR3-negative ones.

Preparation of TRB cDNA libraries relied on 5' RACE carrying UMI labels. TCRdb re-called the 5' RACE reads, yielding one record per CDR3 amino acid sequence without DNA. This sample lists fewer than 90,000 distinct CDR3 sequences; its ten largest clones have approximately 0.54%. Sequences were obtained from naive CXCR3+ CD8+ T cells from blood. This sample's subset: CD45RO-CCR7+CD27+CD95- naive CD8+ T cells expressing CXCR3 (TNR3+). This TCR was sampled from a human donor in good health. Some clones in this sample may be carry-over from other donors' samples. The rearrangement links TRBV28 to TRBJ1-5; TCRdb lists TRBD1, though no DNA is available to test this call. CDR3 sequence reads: CASSFLIAGGGGPQHF.